The 4 T cell receptor beta chains in this list originate from one sample, sequenced in a study of Ad26.COV2.S vaccination and SARS-CoV-2 variants (dated by TCRdb to about 2021). Library preparation was by the immunoSEQ multiplex PCR assay. Drawn from immuneACCESS, this table holds only the in-frame rearrangements with V and J called that TCRdb kept. Clones are partly lost; checked studies trace under half to an unresolved V gene and leave the rest unexplained. The sample table shows about 320,000 clones, and almost 90% are seen once. The ten top clones hold about 5% of the sample. Explained via the paper, the treatment or condition label denotes: some 19 received Ad26.COV2.S at low or high dose, single or two shots; five or six received placebo; per-sample allocation not given. For vaccine and placebo recipients, repertoires were sequenced using samples collected on day 63 after the first injection.

Specimen: peripheral blood, collected in a trial of Ad26.COV2.S vaccine versus placebo. The receptor set was obtained from a person between 18 and 65 years old who received the Ad26.COV2.S COVID-19 vaccine or a placebo.

The gene calls are TRBV11-2 and TRBJ2-1; 7 positions agree with TRBD2. Germline V CDR1 and CDR2: SGHAT, FQNNGV. J gave up 6 bases and V 0 bases, and 5 bases lay outside the gene matches. The CDR3 covers 15 residues. The CDR3 sequence: CASSLEGGGSNEQFF. CDR3 nucleotide sequence: TGTGCCAGCAGCTTAGAAGGTGGCGGGAGCAATGAGCAGTTCTTC. Looking up the rest from reference TRBV11-2 and TRBJ2-1 gives the full variable domain: EAGVAQSPRYKIIEKRQSVAFWCNPISGHATLYWYQQILGQGPKLLIQFQNNGVVDDSQLPKDRFSAERLKGVDSTLKIQPAKLEDSAVYLCASSLEGGGSNEQFFGPGTRLTVL.

V usage is TRBV5-4 and J usage is TRBJ2-1; D assignment may be TRBD1 or TRBD2 (5 bases each). Per germline, CDR1 SGHNT and CDR2 YYREEE (reference sequence). This CDR3 has 16 residues. Trimming left V 4 bases short and J 7 bases short, with 21 bases between. The CDR3 region is CASSPRPGREANEQFF. CDR3 in DNA: TGTGCCAGCAGCCCGCGACCGGGACGGGAAGCTAATGAGCAGTTCTTC. Drawing the rest from reference TRBV5-4 and TRBJ2-1, the complete variable domain is ETGVTQSPTHLIKTRGQQVTLRCSSQSGHNTVSWYQQALGQGPQFIFQYYREEENGRGNFPPRFSGLQFPNYSSELNVNALELDDSALYLCASSPRPGREANEQFFGPGTRLTVL.

The CDR3 coding sequence is TGTGCCAGCTCCCCTAGGGGAGCGGAAGAGACCCAGTACTTC. Its translation is CASSPRGAEETQYF. The genes are TRBV18 and TRBJ2-5; D may correspond to TRBD1 or TRBD2 (5 bases each). This CDR3 has 14 amino acids. From germline, CDR1 is KGHSH and CDR2 LQKENI. With 6 bases removed from V and 3 bases from J, the gap between germline ends came to 14 bases.

The chain combines TRBV27 with TRBJ1-1, with D hard to call. The V gene's germline CDR1 is MNHEY and CDR2 SMNVEV (reference sequence). Trimming took off 1 base at V and 5 bases at J, with 11 bases between the two ends. CDR3 length: 14 residues. CDR3 region: CASSLFGMRTEAFF. In nucleotides, the CDR3 is TGTGCCAGCAGTTTATTCGGCATGCGTACTGAAGCTTTCTTT.